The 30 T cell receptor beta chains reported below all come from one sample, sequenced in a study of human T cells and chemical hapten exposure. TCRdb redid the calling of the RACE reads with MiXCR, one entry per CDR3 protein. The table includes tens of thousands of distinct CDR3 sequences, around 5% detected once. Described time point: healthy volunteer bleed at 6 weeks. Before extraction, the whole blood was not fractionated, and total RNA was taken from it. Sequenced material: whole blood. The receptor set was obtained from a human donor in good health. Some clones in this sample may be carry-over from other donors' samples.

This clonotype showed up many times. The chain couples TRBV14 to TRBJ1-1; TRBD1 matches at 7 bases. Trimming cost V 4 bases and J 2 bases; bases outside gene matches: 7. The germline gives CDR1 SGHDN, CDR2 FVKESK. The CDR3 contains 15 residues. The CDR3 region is CASSPAGTENTEAFF. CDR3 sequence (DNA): TGTGCCAGCAGCCCGGCGGGGACAGAAAACACTGAAGCTTTCTTT.

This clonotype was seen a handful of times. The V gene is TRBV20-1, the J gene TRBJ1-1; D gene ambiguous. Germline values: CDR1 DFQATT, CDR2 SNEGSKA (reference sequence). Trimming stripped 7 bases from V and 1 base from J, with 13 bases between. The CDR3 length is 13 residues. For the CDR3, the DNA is TGCAGTGGCGGCCGGGCTACGAACACTGAAGCTTTCTTT. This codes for CSGGRATNTEAFF.

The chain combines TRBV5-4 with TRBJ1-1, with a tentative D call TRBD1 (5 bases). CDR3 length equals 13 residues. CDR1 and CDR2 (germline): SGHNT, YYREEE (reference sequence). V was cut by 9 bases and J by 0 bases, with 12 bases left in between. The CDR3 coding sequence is TGTGCCACCTCGGGGGAATTGAACACTGAAGCTTTCTTT. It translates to CATSGELNTEAFF. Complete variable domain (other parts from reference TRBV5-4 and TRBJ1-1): ETGVTQSPTHLIKTRGQQVTLRCSSQSGHNTVSWYQQALGQGPQFIFQYYREEENGRGNFPPRFSGLQFPNYSSELNVNALELDDSALYLCATSGELNTEAFFGQGTRLTVV.

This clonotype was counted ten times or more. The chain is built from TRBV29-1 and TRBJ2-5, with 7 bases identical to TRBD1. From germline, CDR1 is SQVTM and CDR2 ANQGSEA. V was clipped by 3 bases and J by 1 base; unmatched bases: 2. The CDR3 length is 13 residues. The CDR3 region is CSVEGQIQETQYF. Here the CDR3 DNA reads TGCAGCGTTGAGGGACAGATCCAAGAGACCCAGTACTTC.

CDR3 DNA: TGTGCCAGCAGCTTTGGGGCCGTTGGACTGTTTTTT. Amino acid sequence: CASSFGAVGLFF. The chain is built from TRBV5-8 and TRBJ1-4, with D possibly being TRBD1 (5 bases). With 2 bases removed from V and 13 bases from J, the gap between germline ends came to 12 bases. The CDR3 has 12 residues. Germline V gene data show CDR1 as SGHTS and CDR2 as YDEGEE.

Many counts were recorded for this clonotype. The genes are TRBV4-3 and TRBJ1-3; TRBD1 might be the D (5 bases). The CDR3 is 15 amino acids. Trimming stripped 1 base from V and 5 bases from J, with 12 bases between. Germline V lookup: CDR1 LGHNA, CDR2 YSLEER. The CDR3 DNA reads TGCGCCAGCAGCCAAGGTAGCAGGGATAGAAACACCATATATTTT. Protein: CASSQGSRDRNTIYF.

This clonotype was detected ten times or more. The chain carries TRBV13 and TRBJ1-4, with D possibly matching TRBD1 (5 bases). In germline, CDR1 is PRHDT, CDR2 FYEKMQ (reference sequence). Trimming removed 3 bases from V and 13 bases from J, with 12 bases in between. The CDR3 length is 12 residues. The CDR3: CASSLLPGLLFF. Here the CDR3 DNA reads TGTGCCAGCAGCTTGTTACCGGGACTACTGTTTTTT.

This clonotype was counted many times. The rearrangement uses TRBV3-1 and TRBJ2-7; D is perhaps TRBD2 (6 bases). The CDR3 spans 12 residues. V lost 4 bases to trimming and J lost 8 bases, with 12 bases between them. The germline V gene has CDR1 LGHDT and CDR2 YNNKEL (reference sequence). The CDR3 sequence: CASSPDGGKQYF. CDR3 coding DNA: TGTGCCAGCAGCCCGGACGGCGGGAAGCAGTACTTC.

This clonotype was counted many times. DNA for the CDR3: TGTGCCACCAGCAGAGATAGAGCGGGAGGCTACAATGAGCAGTTCTTC. It encodes CATSRDRAGGYNEQFF. The chain uses TRBV15 and TRBJ2-1, with 9 bases identical to TRBD2. After removal of 0 bases from V and 3 bases from J, the junction contained 3 bases not matched to a gene. Germline CDR1 LNHNV, CDR2 YYDKDF (reference sequence). The CDR3 length is 16 residues.

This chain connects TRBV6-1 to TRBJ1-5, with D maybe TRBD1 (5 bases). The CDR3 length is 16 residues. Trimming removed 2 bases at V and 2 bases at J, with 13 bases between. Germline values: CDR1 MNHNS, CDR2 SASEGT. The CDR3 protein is CASSELLRGGNQPQHF. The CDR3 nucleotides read TGTGCCAGCAGTGAACTACTTAGGGGCGGCAATCAGCCCCAGCATTTT.

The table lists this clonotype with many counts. The CDR3: CASSYTQNTEAFF. The CDR3 DNA reads TGTGCCAGCAGTTACACGCAGAACACTGAAGCTTTCTTT. The V gene is TRBV6-2 or TRBV6-3, the J gene TRBJ1-1, with unresolved D. V was trimmed by 2 bases and J by 1 base, leaving 5 bases between them. Germline lookup yields CDR1 MNHEY and CDR2 SVGEGT. The CDR3 spans 13 residues.

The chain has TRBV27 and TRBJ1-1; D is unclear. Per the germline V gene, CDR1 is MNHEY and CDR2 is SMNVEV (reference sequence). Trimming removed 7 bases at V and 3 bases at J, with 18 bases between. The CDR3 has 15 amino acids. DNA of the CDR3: TGTGCCAGCAACATAATTTTTAACAGCGACACTGAAGCTTTCTTT. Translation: CASNIIFNSDTEAFF.

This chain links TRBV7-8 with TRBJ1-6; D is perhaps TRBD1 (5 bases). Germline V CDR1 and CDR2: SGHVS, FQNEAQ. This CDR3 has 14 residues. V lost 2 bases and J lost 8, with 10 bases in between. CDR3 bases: TGTGCCAGCAGCTTAATCCAGGGTGATTCACCCCTCCACTTT. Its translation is CASSLIQGDSPLHF.

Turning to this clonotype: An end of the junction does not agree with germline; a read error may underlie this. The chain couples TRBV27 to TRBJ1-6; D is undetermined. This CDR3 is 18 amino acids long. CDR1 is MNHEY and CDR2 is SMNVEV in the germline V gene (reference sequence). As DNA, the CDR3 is TGTGCCATCAGTTTGGCTCGATTGGGGAGCTCCTATAATTCACCCCTCCACTTT. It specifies CAISLARLGSSYNSPLHF.

The CDR3 sequence is CAISETGGSGGYTF. Here the CDR3 DNA reads TGTGCCATCAGTGAGACAGGGGGATCGGGTGGCTACACCTTC. The genes are TRBV10-3 and TRBJ1-2; 8 bases map to TRBD1. Trimming cost V 2 bases and J 7 bases; bases outside gene matches: 6. In germline, CDR1 is ENHRY, CDR2 SYGVKD. The CDR3 consists of 14 residues.

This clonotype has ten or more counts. The CDR3 DNA reads as TGCGCCAGCAGCTTGCGACTAGCGGGGGGGCCAAGCACAGATACGCAGTATTTT. Its protein product is CASSLRLAGGPSTDTQYF. The rearrangement uses TRBV5-1 and TRBJ2-3; the match to TRBD2 covers 14 bases. From germline, CDR1 is SGHRS and CDR2 YFSETQ. CDR3 length: 18 residues. With V trimmed by 1 base and J by 0 bases, 4 bases remained unmatched.

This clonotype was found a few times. The CDR3 loop is CASSLQGVVGEAFF. The CDR3 nucleotides are TGCGCCAGCAGCTTGCAGGGCGTGGTTGGGGAAGCTTTCTTT. The V gene is TRBV5-1, the J gene TRBJ1-1; tentatively, D is TRBD1 (5 bases). V was shortened by 1 base and J by 8 bases, with 15 bases between the two germline ends. The germline V gene encodes CDR1 SGHRS and CDR2 YFSETQ. This CDR3 has 14 amino acids.

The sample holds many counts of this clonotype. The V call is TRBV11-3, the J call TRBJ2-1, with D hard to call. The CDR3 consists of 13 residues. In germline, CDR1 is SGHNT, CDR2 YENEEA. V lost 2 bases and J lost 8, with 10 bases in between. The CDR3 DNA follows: TGTGCCAGCAGCTTAATCGAGTTTCATGAGCAGTTCTTC. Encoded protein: CASSLIEFHEQFF. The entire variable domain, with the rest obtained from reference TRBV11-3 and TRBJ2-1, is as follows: EAGVVQSPRYKIIEKKQPVAFWCNPISGHNTLYWYLQNLGQGPELLIRYENEEAVDDSQLPKDRFSAERLKGVDSTLKIQPAELGDSAVYLCASSLIEFHEQFFGPGTRLTVL.

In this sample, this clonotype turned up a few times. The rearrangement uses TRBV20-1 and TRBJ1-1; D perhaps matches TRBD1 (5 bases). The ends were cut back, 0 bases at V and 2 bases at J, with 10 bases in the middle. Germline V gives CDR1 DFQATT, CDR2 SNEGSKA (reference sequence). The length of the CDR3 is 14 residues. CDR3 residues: CSARESGRNTEAFF. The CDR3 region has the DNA TGCAGTGCTAGAGAGTCGGGGCGAAACACTGAAGCTTTCTTT.

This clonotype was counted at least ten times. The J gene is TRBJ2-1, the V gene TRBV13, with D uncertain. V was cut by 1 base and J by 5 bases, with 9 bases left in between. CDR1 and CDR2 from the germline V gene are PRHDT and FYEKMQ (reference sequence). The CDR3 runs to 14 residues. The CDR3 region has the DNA TGTGCCAGCAGCTTAGCCAACAAGAACAATGAGCAGTTCTTC. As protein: CASSLANKNNEQFF.

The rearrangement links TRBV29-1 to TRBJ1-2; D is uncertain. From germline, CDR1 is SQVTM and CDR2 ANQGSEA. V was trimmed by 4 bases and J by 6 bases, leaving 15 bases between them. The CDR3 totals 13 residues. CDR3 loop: CSVVVSFGDGYTF. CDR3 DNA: TGCAGCGTTGTCGTCTCATTCGGGGATGGCTACACCTTC.

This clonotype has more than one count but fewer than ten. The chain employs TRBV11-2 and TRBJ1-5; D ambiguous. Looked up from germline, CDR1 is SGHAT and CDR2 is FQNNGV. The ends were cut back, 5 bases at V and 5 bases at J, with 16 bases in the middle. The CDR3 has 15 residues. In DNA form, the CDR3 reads TGTGCCAGCAGCCGCGACCGGTCGGCGGATCAGCCCCAGCATTTT. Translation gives CASSRDRSADQPQHF.

The CDR3 spells CASSAELAGGTDTQYF. CDR3 nucleotide sequence: TGTGCCAGCAGTGCTGAACTTGCCGGGGGCACAGATACGCAGTATTTT. The J gene is TRBJ2-3, the V gene TRBV2; weak D call: TRBD2 (5 bases). The CDR3 runs 16 residues. Trimming took off 4 bases at V and 1 base at J, with 15 bases between the two ends. CDR1 is SNHLY and CDR2 is FYNNEI in the germline V gene.

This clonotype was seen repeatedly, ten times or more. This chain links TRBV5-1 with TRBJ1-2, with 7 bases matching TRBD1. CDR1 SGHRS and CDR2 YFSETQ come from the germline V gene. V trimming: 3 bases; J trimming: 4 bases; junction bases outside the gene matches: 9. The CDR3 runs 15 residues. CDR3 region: CASSSGDSSPYGYTF. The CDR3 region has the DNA TGCGCCAGCAGCTCCGGGGACAGCTCTCCCTATGGCTACACCTTC.

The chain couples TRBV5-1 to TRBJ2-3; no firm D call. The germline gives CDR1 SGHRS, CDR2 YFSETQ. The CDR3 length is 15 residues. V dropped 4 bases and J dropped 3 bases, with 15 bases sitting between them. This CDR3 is CASSPIEALTDTQYF. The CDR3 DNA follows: TGCGCCAGCAGCCCTATTGAGGCGTTAACAGATACGCAGTATTTT.

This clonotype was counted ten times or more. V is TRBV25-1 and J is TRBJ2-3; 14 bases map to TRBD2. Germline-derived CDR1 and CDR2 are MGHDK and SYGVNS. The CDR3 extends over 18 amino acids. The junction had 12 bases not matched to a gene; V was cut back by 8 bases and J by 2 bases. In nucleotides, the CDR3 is TGTGCCAGCCCCGGGACTAGCGGGAGTGTGGGAGTCACAGATACGCAGTATTTT. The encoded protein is CASPGTSGSVGVTDTQYF.

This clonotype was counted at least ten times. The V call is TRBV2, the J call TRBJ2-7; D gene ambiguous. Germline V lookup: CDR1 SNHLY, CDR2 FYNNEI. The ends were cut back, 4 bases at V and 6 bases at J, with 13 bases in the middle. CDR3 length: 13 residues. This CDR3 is CASSAQTRVEQYF. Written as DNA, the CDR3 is TGTGCCAGCAGTGCCCAAACAAGGGTCGAGCAGTACTTC.

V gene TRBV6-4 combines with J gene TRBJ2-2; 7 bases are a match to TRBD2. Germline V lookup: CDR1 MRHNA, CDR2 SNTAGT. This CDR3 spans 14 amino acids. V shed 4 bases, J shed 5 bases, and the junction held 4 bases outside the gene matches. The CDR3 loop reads CASSGTSETGELFF. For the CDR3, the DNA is TGTGCCAGCAGTGGGACTAGTGAAACCGGGGAGCTGTTTTTT.

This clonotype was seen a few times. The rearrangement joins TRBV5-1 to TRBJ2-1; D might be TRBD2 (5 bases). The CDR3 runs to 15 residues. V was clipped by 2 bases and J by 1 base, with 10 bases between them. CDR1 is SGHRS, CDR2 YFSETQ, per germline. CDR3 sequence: CASSLIRDSYNEQFF. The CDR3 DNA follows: TGCGCCAGCAGCTTAATACGGGATTCCTACAATGAGCAGTTCTTC.

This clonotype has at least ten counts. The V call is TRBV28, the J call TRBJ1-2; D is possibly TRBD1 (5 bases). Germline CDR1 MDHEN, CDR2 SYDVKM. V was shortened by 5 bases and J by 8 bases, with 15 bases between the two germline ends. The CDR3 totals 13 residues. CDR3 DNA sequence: TGTGCCAGCAGTCCCACAGGCTCGAAGGGCTACACCTTC. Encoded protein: CASSPTGSKGYTF.